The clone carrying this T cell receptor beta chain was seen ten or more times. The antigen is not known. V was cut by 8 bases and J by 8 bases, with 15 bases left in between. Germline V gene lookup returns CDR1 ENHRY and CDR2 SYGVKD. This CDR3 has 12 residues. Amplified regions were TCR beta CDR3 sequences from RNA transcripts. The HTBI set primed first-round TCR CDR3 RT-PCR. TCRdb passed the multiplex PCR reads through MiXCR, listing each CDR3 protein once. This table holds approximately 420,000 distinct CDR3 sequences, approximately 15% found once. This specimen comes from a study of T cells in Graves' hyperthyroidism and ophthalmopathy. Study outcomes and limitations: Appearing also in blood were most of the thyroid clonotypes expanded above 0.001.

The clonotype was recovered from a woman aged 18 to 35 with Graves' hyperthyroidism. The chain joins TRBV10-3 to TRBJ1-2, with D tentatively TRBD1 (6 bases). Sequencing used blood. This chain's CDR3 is CAIQGSSWGYTF. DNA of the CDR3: TGTGCCATCCAGGGGAGCTCTTGGGGCTACACCTTC.